The present T cell receptor (beta chain) was sequenced within a study of CD8+ T cells in alopecia areata. This CDR3 is built from 11 residues. Trimming removed 6 bases from V and 5 bases from J, with 7 bases in between. CDR1 MGHDK and CDR2 SYGVNS come from the germline V gene. Reverse transcription of extracted RNA yielded cDNA, which provided the sequencing template. The table came from immunoSEQ multiplex PCR; TCRdb's copy has only in-frame clones and leaves some out. Among 160,000 or so clones listed, around half were seen once. From alopecia areata patients, lesional scalp punch biopsies and peripheral blood were collected.

The specimen comprised CD8+ T cells sorted from blood, sampled at week 0. This TCR was sampled from a human donor with alopecia areata. The rearrangement joins TRBV25-1 to TRBJ1-1; the D is unclear. The CDR3 DNA reads TGTGCCAGCAGGGCGAGGACTGAAGCTTTCTTT. Its translation is CASRARTEAFF.